This is a list of T cell receptor beta chains from one sample in a study of OX40 agonist ivuxolimab in advanced cancers. Measured with immunoSEQ multiplex PCR; TCRdb has only the in-frame clones, and not every one. Here the sample spans 70,000 or so clones, roughly 89% being singletons. The sequencing used CD4+ or CD8+ T cells sorted from blood, collected in a trial of the OX40 agonist ivuxolimab. The receptors come from an adult with an advanced solid tumor such as melanoma, head and neck, liver or kidney cancer. CDR3s include the opening cysteine and the closing phenylalanine or tryptophan. The D gene is left open where the match is weak. Not all rows give a size; the values are once, few, many and, for expanded clones, a class.

D gene | clone size | J gene | V gene | CDR3 protein | CDR3 DNA
. | . | TRBJ2-7 | TRBV9 | CASSVGLGVGYEQYF | TGTGCCAGCAGCGTAGGATTGGGCGTTGGGTACGAGCAGTACTTC
TRBD2 | . | TRBJ2-7 | TRBV6-5 | CASRRWRETSYEQYF | TGTGCCAGCAGACGATGGCGGGAGACTTCCTACGAGCAGTACTTC
. | . | TRBJ1-3 | TRBV27 | CASRRGVSSGNTIYF | TGTGCCAGCAGGAGGGGGGTTTCCTCTGGAAACACCATATATTTT
TRBD1 | . | TRBJ1-2 | TRBV7-2 | CASSLERQGGLYGYTF | TGTGCCAGCAGCTTAGAGAGACAGGGAGGACTTTATGGCTACACCTTC
. | . | TRBJ2-3 | TRBV5-1 | CASSLRDTQYF | TGCGCCAGCAGCTTGAGAGATACGCAGTATTTT
. | . | TRBJ1-3 | TRBV30 | CAWREAPTSGNTIYF | TGTGCCTGGAGGGAAGCCCCGACCTCTGGAAACACCATATATTTT
. | . | TRBJ2-1 | TRBV7-2 | CASSLGGAGSISEQFF | TGTGCCAGCAGCTTGGGCGGCGCCGGCTCAATCAGTGAGCAGTTCTTC
. | . | TRBJ2-5 | TRBV7-3 | CASSPDYTKETQYF | TGTGCCAGCAGCCCGGACTACACAAAAGAGACCCAGTACTTC
. | . | TRBJ2-1 | TRBV9 | CASSVDIRRDEQFF | TGTGCCAGCAGCGTAGATATCAGAAGGGATGAGCAGTTCTTC
. | once | TRBJ2-3 | TRBV7-3 | CASSLGQGGETDTQYF | TGTGCCAGCAGCCTGGGGCAGGGGGGAGAGACAGATACGCAGTATTTT
. | . | TRBJ1-4 | TRBV21-1 | CASSKALIDNNEKLFF | TGTGCCAGCAGCAAAGCGCTCATAGACAATAATGAAAAACTGTTTTTT
TRBD1 | once | TRBJ2-3 | TRBV7-9 | CASSPPGQGLRRTDTQYF | TGTGCCAGCAGCCCCCCCGGACAGGGCCTTCGCCGCACAGATACGCAGTATTTT
TRBD1 | . | TRBJ1-4 | TRBV19 | CASRGEGQGTNEKLFF | TGTGCCAGTAGGGGGGAAGGACAGGGGACGAATGAAAAACTGTTTTTT
. | . | TRBJ2-5 | TRBV19 | CASSIPGRGGETQYF | TGTGCCAGTAGTATACCGGGAAGGGGGGGAGAGACCCAGTACTTC
TRBD2 | . | TRBJ2-1 | TRBV5-1 | CASSSLLAGSSYNEQFF | TGCGCCAGCAGCTCTCTACTAGCGGGGAGCTCCTACAATGAGCAGTTCTTC
TRBD1 | . | TRBJ2-7 | TRBV11-2 | CASRFPGQTSYEQYF | TGTGCCAGCAGGTTCCCGGGACAGACCTCCTACGAGCAGTACTTC
. | . | TRBJ2-3 | TRBV6-4 | CASSRDRAADTQYF | TGTGCCAGCAGTAGAGACCGAGCCGCAGATACGCAGTATTTT
TRBD2 | . | TRBJ2-1 | TRBV4-3 | CASSRLSGSGDEQFF | TGCGCCAGCAGCCGCCTTAGCGGGAGTGGTGATGAGCAGTTCTTC
. | . | TRBJ2-2 | TRBV9 | CASSDRPNTPFRELFF | TGTGCCAGCAGCGACCGACCCAACACCCCGTTCCGGGAGCTGTTTTTT